These 16 T cell receptor beta chains were all obtained from the same sample, sequenced in a study of vaccination and CD4 T cells after COVID-19. These receptors have no known antigen. Regarding treatment: roughly 11-day PBMC culture with coronavirus spike peptide pools or control peptides (ViraFEST assay). The Oncomine TCR Beta short-read assay sequenced DNA from cultured CD4+ T cells. TCRdb re-derived calls from the PCR reads in MiXCR, one entry per CDR3 protein. The sample comprises around 20,000 distinct CDR3 sequences, 43% of which are singletons, and 12% rests with the top ten. The sequencing input was CD4+ T cells from blood, cultured in vitro. These receptors all stem from a human donor who had recovered from COVID-19.

The rearrangement links TRBV27 to TRBJ2-4; D is possibly TRBD2 (7 bases). Germline V gene sequence: CDR1 MNHEY, CDR2 SMNVEV (reference sequence). The V and J ends lost 1 base and 9 bases respectively, with 13 bases between them. This CDR3 is 14 amino acids long. CDR3 protein: CASSLLNREGIQYF. CDR3 coding DNA: TGTGCCAGCAGTTTATTAAACAGGGAGGGCATTCAGTACTTC.

As for this clonotype: Its ends do not fully match the called genes, so a read error is possible. The chain joins TRBV6-5 to TRBJ1-5; possible D gene TRBD1, 5 bases. CDR3 size: 17 residues. The germline gives CDR1 MNHEY, CDR2 SVGAGI. The CDR3 nucleotides are TGTGCCGGCAGTTCTTTAGTAGGGATAGGGGCGGGTCAGCCCCAGCATTTT. This gives the protein CAGSSLVGIGAGQPQHF.

The CDR3 region has the DNA TGTGCCAGCAGCCCTGGGACTTCCCAGCAAGATACGCAGTATTTT. This sequence encodes CASSPGTSQQDTQYF. The rearrangement links TRBV7-7 to TRBJ2-3, with D possibly TRBD2 on 6 matching bases. This CDR3 comprises 15 residues. The germline V gene encodes CDR1 SSHAT and CDR2 FNYEAQ (reference sequence). Trimming shortened V by 5 bases and J by 5 bases, and 17 bases separated the two germline ends.

The chain is built from TRBV7-9 and TRBJ2-3; weak D call: TRBD2 (6 bases). The CDR3 has 14 residues. CDR1 is SEHNR and CDR2 is FQNEAQ in the germline V gene (reference sequence). V lost 5 bases and J lost 0, with 9 bases in between. CDR3 region: CASSPGTSTDTQYF. Here the CDR3 DNA reads TGTGCCAGCAGCCCCGGGACTAGCACAGATACGCAGTATTTT.

This clonotype was seen only a few times. This sequence joins TRBV15 and TRBJ2-7; D uncertain. This CDR3 is built from 13 residues. Germline CDR1 LNHNV, CDR2 YYDKDF (reference sequence). V was pared by 1 base and J by 3 bases, with 7 bases between. The CDR3 region has the DNA TGTGCCACCAGCAGAGGGCAGATCTACGAGCAGTACTTC. Translated, it gives CATSRGQIYEQYF.

The chain uses TRBV5-1 and TRBJ2-3; D ambiguous. Looked up from germline, CDR1 is SGHRS and CDR2 is YFSETQ. This CDR3 is built from 15 residues. Trimming pared 7 bases from V and 2 bases from J, leaving 17 bases between. In nucleotides, the CDR3 is TGCGCCAGCGGATACCTGGGGTATTCCACAGATACGCAGTATTTT. This gives the protein CASGYLGYSTDTQYF.

The V call is TRBV14, the J call TRBJ1-6; D uncertain. Trimming removed 1 base at V and 3 bases at J, with 7 bases between. This CDR3 spans 15 amino acids. Germline assignment: CDR1 SGHDN and CDR2 FVKESK. CDR3 sequence (DNA): TGTGCCAGCAGCCAAGTTGGAGACTATAATTCACCCCTCCACTTT. This sequence encodes CASSQVGDYNSPLHF.

The chain links TRBV7-8 to TRBJ1-5; D remains unclear. The CDR3 has 14 amino acids. Trimming stripped 2 bases from V and 1 base from J, with 6 bases between. CDR1 is SGHVS, CDR2 FQNEAQ, per germline. The CDR3 coding sequence is TGTGCCAGCAGCTTAATTGGGAGCAATCAGCCCCAGCATTTT. Residues: CASSLIGSNQPQHF.

The chain uses TRBV11-3 and TRBJ2-1, with D maybe TRBD2 (6 bases). CDR3 length: 11 amino acids. Germline V gene sequence: CDR1 SGHNT, CDR2 YENEEA. V lost 4 bases to trimming and J lost 10 bases, with 8 bases between them. CDR3 residues: CASSSGEEQFF. The CDR3, as DNA: TGTGCCAGCAGCTCGGGGGAAGAGCAGTTCTTC.

The V gene is TRBV19, the J gene TRBJ2-6, with D perhaps matching TRBD1 or TRBD2 (5 bases each). V lost 3 bases and J 4 bases, leaving 13 bases between the germline ends. The CDR3 is 16 amino acids. CDR1 LNHDA and CDR2 SQIVND come from the germline V gene (reference sequence). The CDR3 loop is CASSMGTSQGANVLTF. CDR3 coding DNA: TGTGCCAGTAGTATGGGGACCTCTCAAGGGGCCAACGTCCTGACTTTC.

The V gene is TRBV5-1, the J gene TRBJ2-2; no firm D call. From germline, CDR1 is SGHRS and CDR2 YFSETQ. Trimming took off 4 bases at V and 0 bases at J, with 13 bases between the two ends. The CDR3 consists of 16 residues. CDR3 loop: CASSPRWTSNTGELFF. CDR3 DNA sequence: TGCGCCAGCAGCCCACGGTGGACCTCGAACACCGGGGAGCTGTTTTTT.

The table lists this clonotype with a few counts. The chain employs TRBV20-1 and TRBJ2-3; 9 nucleotides align to TRBD2. The junction had 3 bases not matched to a gene; V was cut back by 5 bases and J by 9 bases. CDR1 and CDR2 from the germline V gene are DFQATT and SNEGSKA (reference sequence). This CDR3 has 11 amino acids. CDR3 region: CSARTSETQYF. The CDR3 coding sequence is TGCAGTGCTCGGACTAGCGAAACGCAGTATTTT.

CDR3 region: CASGGSSGEQFF. The CDR3 DNA follows: TGTGCCAGCGGAGGTAGTTCGGGTGAGCAGTTCTTC. The chain employs TRBV6-1 and TRBJ2-1, with D perhaps TRBD2 (5 bases). Germline V gene data show CDR1 as MNHNS and CDR2 as SASEGT. The ends were cut back, 8 bases at V and 9 bases at J, with 14 bases in the middle. The CDR3 is made up of 12 amino acids.

This chain links TRBV11-2 with TRBJ1-3; the D is unclear. The germline CDR1 and CDR2 sequences are SGHAT and FQNNGV. The CDR3 extends over 15 amino acids. V dropped 5 bases and J dropped 3 bases, with 14 bases sitting between them. The CDR3 sequence is CASSPRIGVGNTIYF. CDR3 coding DNA: TGTGCCAGCAGCCCCCGGATCGGGGTTGGAAACACCATATATTTT.

In this sample, this clonotype turned up a few times. This sequence joins TRBV6-1 and TRBJ1-1; maybe TRBD1 (5 bases). With 7 bases removed from V and 2 bases from J, the gap between germline ends came to 29 bases. The CDR3 is made up of 19 amino acids. In germline, CDR1 is MNHNS, CDR2 SASEGT. The CDR3 DNA is TGTGCCAGCAATACAATTCAGGGCGCCTCGGGGATAAGAAACACTGAAGCTTTCTTT. This codes for CASNTIQGASGIRNTEAFF.

This chain links TRBV7-6 with TRBJ1-5; perhaps TRBD1 as D (5 bases). The germline CDR1 and CDR2 sequences are SGHVS and FNYEAQ. Deletions cut 5 bases from V and 6 bases from J, with 17 bases between. The length of the CDR3 is 15 residues. CDR3: CASSPVGARGQPQHF. The DNA of the CDR3 is TGTGCCAGCAGCCCCGTCGGGGCGCGGGGTCAGCCCCAGCATTTT. Filled out from reference TRBV7-6 and TRBJ1-5, the complete variable domain reads GAGVSQSPRYKVTKRGQDVALRCDPISGHVSLYWYRQALGQGPEFLTYFNYEAQQDKSGLPNDRFSAERPEGSISTLTIQRTEQRDSAMYRCASSPVGARGQPQHFGDGTRLSIL.